A selection of T cell receptor beta chains follows, all from one sample in a study of Graves' ophthalmopathy and Graves' hyperthyroidism. A single record per CDR3 protein comes from TCRdb applying MiXCR to the multiplex PCR reads. The sample lists 52,000 or so distinct CDR3 sequences, approximately 52% seen once, with roughly 4.3% in the top ten. The sample was peripheral blood. The receptors were sampled from an adult woman with Graves' ophthalmopathy. Each CDR3 is given with its conserved first and last residue. D genes are given only for firm matches. Size is omitted from some rows. Given values are once, few, many or a class for expanded clones.

J gene,V gene,D gene,clone size,CDR3 DNA,CDR3 protein
TRBJ2-5,TRBV7-2,.,once,TGTGCCAGCAGCTTAGCGCTGGAGACCCAGTACTTC,CASSLALETQYF
TRBJ2-7,TRBV29-1,.,many,TGCAGCGTTGAAAAGGACAGCTCCTACGAGCAGTACTTC,CSVEKDSSYEQYF
TRBJ1-4,TRBV5-8,.,many,TGTGCCAGCAGCCTGAATGGGGCTGCAACTAATGAAAAACTGTTTTTT,CASSLNGAATNEKLFF
TRBJ1-5,TRBV19,.,many,TGTGCCAGTACCCCTAAGGGATTTAGCAATCAGCCCCAGCATTTT,CASTPKGFSNQPQHF
TRBJ1-3,TRBV28,.,many,TGTGCCAGCAGAGGTAGAAACACCATATATTTT,CASRGRNTIYF
TRBJ1-4,TRBV4-2,TRBD1,.,TGTGCCAGCAGCCCTACTGAGACAGGGGCTTTT,CASSPTETGAF
TRBJ2-1,TRBV7-6,.,medium-sized,TGTGCCAGCAGCTTAAACCCTAGCATGCATGAGCAGTTCTTC,CASSLNPSMHEQFF
TRBJ2-1,TRBV24-1,TRBD1,.,TGTGCCACCGACAGGACAGGGTACTCTGAGCAGTTCTTC,CATDRTGYSEQFF
TRBJ1-4,TRBV7-9,.,.,TGTGCCAGCAGCTTAGTCGGGACTAATGAAAAACTGTTTTTT,CASSLVGTNEKLFF
TRBJ1-2,TRBV20-1,.,medium-sized,TGCAGTGCTAGAGTCAGGGCTGGCTACACCTTC,CSARVRAGYTF
TRBJ1-5,TRBV20-1,.,many,TGCAGTGCTAGAAAACGAGTGGGACAGCCCCAGCATTTT,CSARKRVGQPQHF
TRBJ2-1,TRBV15,TRBD1,many,TGTGCCACCAGCACCCGGGACAGTGGTTACAATGAGCAGTTCTTC,CATSTRDSGYNEQFF
TRBJ2-7,TRBV3-1,.,many,TGTGCCAGCAGCCACGATAGGATACGCTACGAGCAGTACTTC,CASSHDRIRYEQYF
TRBJ2-1,TRBV12-3/TRBV12-4,TRBD2,.,TGTGCCAGCAGTTTTGACGGGACTAGCGTATACAATGAGCAGTTCTTC,CASSFDGTSVYNEQFF
TRBJ2-3,TRBV5-1,TRBD1,many,TGCGCCAGCAGCTCGACAGGGTTTCGGTTCACAGATACGCAGTATTTT,CASSSTGFRFTDTQYF
TRBJ2-3,TRBV7-2,.,many,TGTGCCAGCAGGAGGGAGTCTAGCACAGATACGCAGTATTTT,CASRRESSTDTQYF